This entry lists 23 T cell receptor beta chains sequenced from one sample in a study of blood T cell repertoires in COVID-19. This table comes from immunoSEQ multiplex PCR, and its TCRdb copy is limited to in-frame clones, with some not included. The data show about 240,000 clones, with roughly 80% seen just once and roughly 9.6% held by the top ten. Sequencing input: peripheral blood. The receptors come from a woman of 80 years or more with acute or convalescent COVID-19.

The genes are TRBV7-3 and TRBJ2-2, with TRBD2 matching 9 bases. This CDR3 region has 16 residues. V lost 0 bases to trimming and J lost 1 base; unmatched junction nucleotides: 0. Germline V gene sequence: CDR1 SGHTA, CDR2 FQGTGA. CDR3 coding DNA: TGTGCCAGCAGCTTAACTAGCGGGGGGAACACCGGGGAGCTGTTTTTT. Translation: CASSLTSGGNTGELFF.

This chain links TRBV5-5 with TRBJ2-1; TRBD1 might be the D (6 bases). The CDR3 covers 14 residues. V was clipped by 0 bases and J by 8 bases, with 12 bases between them. The germline CDR1 and CDR2 sequences are SGHKS and YYEKEE (reference sequence). The CDR3 sequence: CASSLEWQGHEQFF. CDR3 nucleotide sequence: TGTGCCAGCAGCTTGGAGTGGCAGGGGCATGAGCAGTTCTTC.

This chain links TRBV5-1 with TRBJ2-1; 10 nucleotides agree with TRBD2. The length of the CDR3 is 15 residues. V trimming: 4 bases; J trimming: 7 bases; junction bases outside the gene matches: 8. Germline lookup yields CDR1 SGHRS and CDR2 YFSETQ. This chain's CDR3 is CASSQGGTSANEQFF. CDR3 bases: TGCGCCAGCAGCCAGGGGGGGACTAGCGCGAATGAGCAGTTCTTC.

The chain recombines TRBV15 with TRBJ1-4; weak D call: TRBD1 (5 bases). V lost 3 bases, J lost 3 bases, and 11 bases lay in between. The CDR3 consists of 15 residues. Germline assignment: CDR1 LNHNV and CDR2 YYDKDF (reference sequence). CDR3 sequence (DNA): TGTGCCACCAGCAGGGGGCAAAGTTCTAATGAAAAACTGTTTTTT. Translating gives CATSRGQSSNEKLFF.

The chain carries TRBV12-3 or TRBV12-4 and TRBJ1-1; D is unclear. The CDR3 contains 11 residues. The germline V and J ends were trimmed by 6 bases and 12 bases, with 14 bases remaining between them. The CDR3 loop reads CASSKTGVTFF. CDR3 DNA: TGTGCCAGCAGCAAGACCGGGGTGACTTTCTTT.

The chain combines TRBV28 with TRBJ1-1; possible D gene TRBD1, 6 bases. The CDR3 has 13 residues. Trimming removed 5 bases at V and 4 bases at J, with 11 bases between. Germline V CDR1 and CDR2: MDHEN, SYDVKM. This CDR3 is CASSPTGSTEAFF. CDR3 nucleotides: TGTGCCAGCAGTCCTACAGGGAGCACTGAAGCTTTCTTT. The full variable domain, with the rest looked up from reference TRBV28 and TRBJ1-1, is DVKVTQSSRYLVKRTGEKVFLECVQDMDHENMFWYRQDPGLGLRLIYFSYDVKMKEKGDIPEGYSVSREKKERFSLILESASTNQTSMYLCASSPTGSTEAFFGQGTRLTVV.

This clone showed up just a few times. The chain carries TRBV7-6 and TRBJ2-2; 10 nucleotides line up with TRBD2. The CDR3 is 16 residues long. J lost 6 bases, V lost 0 bases, and 4 bases had no gene match. Germline V CDR1 and CDR2: SGHVS, FNYEAQ. Here the CDR3 DNA reads TGTGCCAGCAGCTTAGCTAGCGGGGGGATTTCCGGGGAGCTGTTTTTT. This translates into CASSLASGGISGELFF.

This sequence joins TRBV28 and TRBJ2-3; D is perhaps TRBD1 (7 bases). The CDR3 has 13 amino acids. V was shortened by 7 bases and J by 4 bases, with 12 bases between the two germline ends. The germline CDR1 and CDR2 sequences are MDHEN and SYDVKM. The DNA for the CDR3 is TGTGCCAGCATTGGAGGGGGCCCAGATACGCAGTATTTT. Protein: CASIGGGPDTQYF.

The chain combines TRBV2 with TRBJ1-2, with TRBD1 matching 7 bases. The germline V gene has CDR1 SNHLY and CDR2 FYNNEI. The V gene end was trimmed by 8 bases and the J gene end by 4 bases; junction bases not matched to a gene: 4. The CDR3 sequence is 12 residues long. The CDR3, as DNA: TGTGCCAGCGGTTCAGGGGGCTATGGCTACACCTTC. It yields the protein CASGSGGYGYTF.

This chain joins TRBV15 and TRBJ2-3, with D possibly being TRBD2 (5 bases). The CDR3 is 13 amino acids. The germline V gene has CDR1 LNHNV and CDR2 YYDKDF (reference sequence). The V and J ends lost 6 bases and 1 base respectively, with 8 bases between them. The CDR3 loop is CATSPGGTDTQYF. As DNA, the CDR3 is TGTGCCACCAGTCCCGGGGGCACAGATACGCAGTATTTT.

This clone was observed a few times. V usage is TRBV7-8 and J usage is TRBJ1-3, with 10 nucleotides matching TRBD1. J was trimmed by 5 bases and V by 1 base; bases with no gene match: 5. Germline assignment: CDR1 SGHVS and CDR2 FQNEAQ. This CDR3 is built from 16 residues. This CDR3 is CASSLVDRGQRNTIYF. CDR3 coding DNA: TGTGCCAGCAGCTTAGTCGACAGGGGGCAGAGAAACACCATATATTTT.

CDR3 loop: CAWGDRADQPQHF. CDR3 nucleotide sequence: TGTGCCTGGGGGGACAGGGCGGATCAGCCCCAGCATTTT. The chain recombines TRBV30 with TRBJ1-5; TRBD1 matches 9 bases. CDR1 is GTSNPN, CDR2 SVGIG, per germline (reference sequence). The trim removed 5 bases at V and 5 bases at J, leaving 4 bases unmatched. The CDR3 runs 13 residues.

The chain is built from TRBV28 and TRBJ2-2, with D possibly being TRBD2 (6 bases). This CDR3 comprises 14 residues. V lost 7 bases and J 1 base, leaving 10 bases between the germline ends. Germline V gives CDR1 MDHEN, CDR2 SYDVKM. CDR3 DNA: TGTGCCAGCATAGCGGACAAGAACACCGGGGAGCTGTTTTTT. Protein sequence: CASIADKNTGELFF.

The gene calls are TRBV5-1 and TRBJ1-3; D ambiguous. Germline V CDR1 and CDR2: SGHRS, YFSETQ. The ends were cut back, 4 bases at V and 0 bases at J, with 11 bases in the middle. This CDR3 region has 15 residues. The CDR3 sequence is CASSPDTASGNTIYF. The DNA of the CDR3 is TGCGCCAGCAGCCCCGACACCGCCTCTGGAAACACCATATATTTT.

The rearrangement joins TRBV2 to TRBJ2-3; 8 bases fit TRBD1. V was pared by 6 bases and J by 2 bases, with 10 bases of the junction left unmatched. The CDR3 covers 16 residues. CDR1 is SNHLY, CDR2 FYNNEI, per germline. CDR3 sequence: CASRQTGATLTDTQYF. CDR3 sequence (DNA): TGTGCCAGCAGGCAGACAGGGGCCACACTCACAGATACGCAGTATTTT.

There are a few counts of this clone. V is TRBV19 and J is TRBJ1-2; the D gene is possibly TRBD1 (5 bases). The CDR3 is made up of 14 amino acids. In germline, CDR1 is LNHDA, CDR2 SQIVND (reference sequence). The V end was cut by 3 bases, the J end by 8 bases, with 16 bases between. In nucleotides, the CDR3 is TGTGCCAGTAGTATGGTAGCAGGGTCGAAGGGCTACACCTTC. This encodes CASSMVAGSKGYTF. The whole variable domain, filled in from reference TRBV19 and TRBJ1-2, reads DGGITQSPKYLFRKEGQNVTLSCEQNLNHDAMYWYRQDPGQGLRLIYYSQIVNDFQKGDIAEGYSVSREKKESFPLTVTSAQKNPTAFYLCASSMVAGSKGYTFGSGTRLTVV.

The chain uses TRBV5-1 and TRBJ1-6; D uncertain. From germline, CDR1 is SGHRS and CDR2 YFSETQ. The CDR3 runs to 14 residues. Trimming took off 0 bases at V and 9 bases at J, with 10 bases between the two ends. The DNA of the CDR3 is TGCGCCAGCAGCTTGGGAAGGGCGGGTTCACCCCTCCACTTT. Translated: CASSLGRAGSPLHF.

About this clone itself: One end of the junction varies from germline; a read error may be responsible. The J gene is TRBJ1-1, the V gene TRBV18; D not certain. The germline V gene has CDR1 KGHSH and CDR2 LQKENI. The CDR3 is 11 residues long. CDR3 DNA: TGTGCCAGCTCACCAGGAGCGGCGGTGACTTTT. Amino acid sequence: CASSPGAAVTF.

The J gene is TRBJ2-2, the V gene TRBV6-1, with D possibly matching TRBD2 (5 bases). The CDR3 length is 19 residues. The V and J ends lost 0 bases and 5 bases respectively, with 22 bases between them. Germline CDR1 and CDR2: MNHNS and SASEGT. The CDR3 region is CASSEAPPFSLEGTGELFF. The CDR3 DNA reads as TGTGCCAGCAGTGAAGCCCCTCCTTTTAGCCTCGAGGGTACCGGGGAGCTGTTTTTT.

The V gene is TRBV5-1, the J gene TRBJ2-1; 10 bases map to TRBD1. Germline-derived CDR1 and CDR2 are SGHRS and YFSETQ. V lost 4 bases, J lost 10 bases, and 11 bases stayed unmatched. This CDR3 is built from 15 residues. The CDR3 sequence: CASSEPGQGRTEQFF. The CDR3 nucleotides are TGCGCCAGCAGCGAACCGGGACAGGGGAGAACGGAGCAGTTCTTC.

This chain joins TRBV3-1 (or the pseudogene TRBV3-2) and TRBJ2-7, with a possible D match to TRBD1 (5 bases). The CDR3 is 13 residues long. Germline values: CDR1 LGHDT, CDR2 YNNKEL (reference sequence). With 3 bases removed from V and 1 base from J, the gap between germline ends came to 7 bases. The CDR3, as DNA: TGTGCCAGCAGCCAGCGACAGTCCTACGAGCAGTACTTC. It codes for CASSQRQSYEQYF.

The chain has TRBV2 and TRBJ2-2, with 12 bases that match TRBD2. CDR3 length: 15 amino acids. With 5 bases clipped from V and 6 bases from J, the junction kept 4 bases outside the gene matches. Germline V CDR1 and CDR2: SNHLY, FYNNEI. Here the CDR3 reads CASSPLAGGPGELFF. In DNA form, the CDR3 reads TGTGCCAGCAGTCCCCTAGCGGGGGGGCCCGGGGAGCTGTTTTTT.

The J gene is TRBJ1-1, the V gene TRBV6-5, with no clear D. V shed 0 bases and J shed 6 bases, with 8 bases lying between them. The CDR3 is made up of 13 amino acids. Per germline, CDR1 MNHEY and CDR2 SVGAGI. DNA for the CDR3: TGTGCCAGCAGTTACTCGACGAGGGCTGAAGCTTTCTTT. This gives the protein CASSYSTRAEAFF.